A selection of T cell receptor beta chains follows, all from one sample in a study of T cells in Graves' hyperthyroidism and ophthalmopathy. TCRdb redid the calling of the multiplex PCR reads with MiXCR, one entry per CDR3 protein. The table lists 620,000 or so distinct CDR3 sequences, roughly 15% of them singletons. The sequencing sample was made of blood. Source of these receptors: a woman aged 45 to 65 with Graves' ophthalmopathy. Each CDR3 is given with its conserved first and last residue. A D gene is named only where the DNA matches it firmly. Rows give clone size only sometimes, using once, few, many, or a class for an expanded clone.

J: TRBJ2-2
D: NA
V: TRBV10-3
size: few
DNA: TGTGCCGTCAGTGAGGACAGCCGGAACACCGGGGAGCTGTTTTTT
CDR3: CAVSEDSRNTGELFF

J: TRBJ1-1
D: NA
V: TRBV3-1
size: many
DNA: TGTGCCAGCAGCCAACTGTCGGCTGACACTGAAGCTTTCTTT
CDR3: CASSQLSADTEAFF

J: TRBJ2-1
D: TRBD2
V: TRBV20-1
size: once
DNA: TGCAGTGCTAGAACGGCTAGCGGGAGGAGGGTTTATGAGCAGTTCTTC
CDR3: CSARTASGRRVYEQFF

J: TRBJ2-7
D: NA
V: TRBV28
size: many
DNA: TGTGCCAGCAGTTTATCCAGGAAAGTCTCCCACTCCTACGAGCAGTACTTC
CDR3: CASSLSRKVSHSYEQYF

J: TRBJ2-7
D: NA
V: TRBV20-1
size: many
DNA: TGCAGTGCTAGGGCCCCTCTGTTAGCGGTGGGGTACGAGCAGTACTTC
CDR3: CSARAPLLAVGYEQYF

J: TRBJ2-1
D: TRBD2
V: TRBV27
size: many
DNA: TGTGCCAGCAGTCCGCCTAGCGGGACTTGGCAATTACTCTACAATGAGCAGTTCTTC
CDR3: CASSPPSGTWQLLYNEQFF

J: TRBJ2-2
D: NA
V: TRBV11-1
size: many
DNA: TGTGCCAGCAGCTTAACGGGAAGGGGTTCCACCGGGGAGCTGTTTTTT
CDR3: CASSLTGRGSTGELFF

J: TRBJ2-7
D: TRBD2
V: TRBV24-1
size: many
DNA: TGTGCCACCAGTGACTACACTCTAGCGGGAGGCTACGAGCAGTACTTC
CDR3: CATSDYTLAGGYEQYF

J: TRBJ2-5
D: TRBD2
V: TRBV20-1
size: many
DNA: TGCAGTGCTTCCGGGACTAGTGGCGACCAAGAGACCCAGTACTTC
CDR3: CSASGTSGDQETQYF

J: TRBJ1-1
D: TRBD1
V: TRBV18
size: many
DNA: TGTGCCAGCTCAGGACAGGGGAGAGTGAACACTGAAGCTTTCTTT
CDR3: CASSGQGRVNTEAFF

J: TRBJ2-3
D: NA
V: TRBV4-2
size: few
DNA: TGTGCCAGCAGCCAAGGGGTTGTAGATACGCAGTATTTT
CDR3: CASSQGVVDTQYF

J: TRBJ2-7
D: NA
V: TRBV18
size: NA
DNA: TGTGCCAGCTCACCAGAAATAGACAAGCAGTACTTC
CDR3: CASSPEIDKQYF

J: TRBJ2-3
D: NA
V: TRBV6-2/TRBV6-3
size: many
DNA: TGTGCCAGCAGAACTTCAGCCTCAGATACGCAGTATTTT
CDR3: CASRTSASDTQYF

J: TRBJ2-3
D: NA
V: TRBV7-6
size: NA
DNA: TGTGCCAGCAGCTTATACGGACAGAGCACAGATACGCAGTATTTT
CDR3: CASSLYGQSTDTQYF

J: TRBJ1-1
D: NA
V: TRBV12-5
size: NA
DNA: TGTGCTAGTGGTTGGGGGACTGTGAACACTGAAGCTTTCTTT
CDR3: CASGWGTVNTEAFF

J: TRBJ2-7
D: NA
V: TRBV6-1
size: NA
DNA: TGTGCCAGCAGTGAACAGGGCCACGAGCAGTACTTC
CDR3: CASSEQGHEQYF

J: TRBJ2-5
D: NA
V: TRBV7-2
size: many
DNA: TGTGCCAGCAGTTCCGATAGTCGAGAGACCCAGTACTTC
CDR3: CASSSDSRETQYF

J: TRBJ2-2
D: TRBD2
V: TRBV4-3
size: few
DNA: TGCGCCAGCAGCCAAGATCTTGCGGGAGACGGCGGGGAGCTGTTTTTT
CDR3: CASSQDLAGDGGELFF

J: TRBJ1-2
D: TRBD1
V: TRBV30
size: NA
DNA: TGTGCCTGGAGTGATAGGGCAGGGGGCAACTATGGCTACACCTTC
CDR3: CAWSDRAGGNYGYTF

J: TRBJ2-3
D: NA
V: TRBV18
size: many
DNA: TGTGCCAGCTCCCCACAGAAATCATTCACAGATACGCAGTATTTT
CDR3: CASSPQKSFTDTQYF

J: TRBJ2-2
D: NA
V: TRBV29-1
size: few
DNA: TGCAGCGTGGACCTCAGGGGCAGAAACACCGGGGAGCTGTTTTTT
CDR3: CSVDLRGRNTGELFF

J: TRBJ2-7
D: NA
V: TRBV7-8
size: many
DNA: TGTGCCAGCAGCTTAATGCCGGGCCGGAGGGAGCAGTACTTC
CDR3: CASSLMPGRREQYF

J: TRBJ2-3
D: NA
V: TRBV29-1
size: NA
DNA: TGCAGCGTTGGAATAAAGATGGAAGATACGCAGTATTTT
CDR3: CSVGIKMEDTQYF

J: TRBJ2-5
D: NA
V: TRBV6-1
size: NA
DNA: TGTGCCAGCAGTGCCCTAAGGGGCAGTCAAGAGACCCAGTACTTC
CDR3: CASSALRGSQETQYF

J: TRBJ2-3
D: NA
V: TRBV10-3
size: few
DNA: TGTGCCATCTCAATGACAGCTGACACAGATACGCAGTATTTT
CDR3: CAISMTADTDTQYF

J: TRBJ1-2
D: NA
V: TRBV14
size: few
DNA: TGTGCCAGCAGCCTAGACCGGACGGAGGGGCTATTTGATGGCTACACCTTC
CDR3: CASSLDRTEGLFDGYTF

J: TRBJ2-1
D: TRBD2
V: TRBV20-1
size: NA
DNA: TGCAGTGCTAGGAGTACTAGCGGGAGTTTGTACAATGAGCAGTTCTTC
CDR3: CSARSTSGSLYNEQFF

J: TRBJ1-6
D: NA
V: TRBV30
size: NA
DNA: TGTGCCTGGAGTCCACTAAATCGGGGGACCCTCCACTTT
CDR3: CAWSPLNRGTLHF

J: TRBJ1-1
D: TRBD1
V: TRBV6-1
size: many
DNA: TGTGCCAGCAGTAAACACAGGGGGGGAAACACTGAAGCTTTCTTT
CDR3: CASSKHRGGNTEAFF

J: TRBJ2-3
D: NA
V: TRBV6-6
size: many
DNA: TGTGCCAGCAGTTACGGGCGGGTGGTGACAGATACGCAGTATTTT
CDR3: CASSYGRVVTDTQYF

J: TRBJ2-7
D: NA
V: TRBV30
size: once
DNA: TGTGCCTGGAGCGGCGGGACAAATTACGAGCAGTACTTC
CDR3: CAWSGGTNYEQYF

J: TRBJ2-7
D: NA
V: TRBV6-1
size: NA
DNA: TGTGCCAGCAGTGCCGGAGACAGTACCTACGAGCAGTACTTC
CDR3: CASSAGDSTYEQYF

J: TRBJ2-3
D: NA
V: TRBV24-1
size: NA
DNA: TGTGCCACCAGTCTCGGGACAACTCCAGATACGCAGTATTTT
CDR3: CATSLGTTPDTQYF

J: TRBJ2-5
D: NA
V: TRBV5-5
size: many
DNA: TGTGCCAGCAGCATATACGGGACGCGCGGCGGGACCCAGTACTTC
CDR3: CASSIYGTRGGTQYF

J: TRBJ2-2
D: NA
V: TRBV4-3
size: NA
DNA: TGCGCCAGCAGCCAATCCGTACGGGGGCTACTTCTGGGCACCGGGGAGCTGTTTTTT
CDR3: CASSQSVRGLLLGTGELFF

J: TRBJ1-1
D: TRBD1
V: TRBV9
size: many
DNA: TGTGCCAGCAGCCCCAGGGGGAGGGTCACTGAAGCTTTCTTT
CDR3: CASSPRGRVTEAFF

J: TRBJ2-1
D: TRBD2
V: TRBV20-1
size: many
DNA: TGCAGTGCTCCGGCCGGACTAGCGGGCAATGAGCAGTTCTTC
CDR3: CSAPAGLAGNEQFF

J: TRBJ2-5
D: TRBD2
V: TRBV10-3
size: NA
DNA: TGTGCCATCGGACCGGGACTAGCGGGAGAGACCCAGTACTTC
CDR3: CAIGPGLAGETQYF

J: TRBJ2-3
D: TRBD2
V: TRBV19
size: few
DNA: TGTGCCAGTAGTATAGGGGCTAGCGGGAGTGCTACAGATACGCAGTATTTT
CDR3: CASSIGASGSATDTQYF

J: TRBJ2-7
D: NA
V: TRBV6-1
size: few
DNA: TGTGCCACCCGGACGGAAACCTACGAGCAGTACTTC
CDR3: CATRTETYEQYF

J: TRBJ1-5
D: TRBD1
V: TRBV19
size: NA
DNA: TGTGCCAGTAGAACAGGGGGCTCCAATCAGCCCCAGCATTTT
CDR3: CASRTGGSNQPQHF

J: TRBJ1-5
D: TRBD1
V: TRBV12-3/TRBV12-4
size: many
DNA: TGTGCCAGCAGTGAGACAGGGGGCCCTAGGGGCAATCAGCCCCAGCATTTT
CDR3: CASSETGGPRGNQPQHF

J: TRBJ2-2
D: NA
V: TRBV19
size: few
DNA: TGTGCCAGTAGTATAATGGGGTCAGGTGCCGGGGAGCTGTTTTTT
CDR3: CASSIMGSGAGELFF